The T cell receptor beta chain described here comes from a study of prognosis after radiotherapy for stage I lung cancer. The sample holds many counts of this clonotype. Genomic DNA served as the source from which two-round multiplex PCR generated TCR beta CDR3 amplicons. Primers targeting each individual TRBV and TRBJ gene were applied in first-round PCR. MiXCR, run by TCRdb on the multiplex PCR reads, gives a single entry per CDR3 protein. The top ten clones hold roughly 27% of a sample with about 35,000 distinct CDR3 sequences, about 32% of them seen once. Trimming left V 0 bases short and J 6 bases short, with 6 bases between. Per the germline V gene, CDR1 is MNHEY and CDR2 is SVGEGT. The CDR3 is made up of 13 amino acids.

This chain joins TRBV6-2 or TRBV6-3 and TRBJ2-1; unclear D gene. This specimen was PBMCs, taken before or after stereotactic body radiation therapy (not recorded which). This TCR was recovered from a donor over 45 with non-small cell lung cancer. This CDR3 reads CASSYSLSNEQFF. The CDR3 nucleotides read TGTGCCAGCAGTTACTCACTCTCCAATGAGCAGTTCTTC.